A single sample is the source of the 18 T cell receptor beta chains below, sequenced in a study of blood T cell repertoires in COVID-19. Measured with immunoSEQ multiplex PCR; TCRdb has only the in-frame clones, and not every one. The sample comprises about 180,000 clones, 85% to 90% of which are singletons, and roughly an eighth rests with the top ten. The sequenced sample was peripheral blood. The origin of the receptors is a woman in her 70s with COVID-19, enrolled during active disease.

The gene calls are TRBV5-5 and TRBJ1-2; D gene unclear. The germline V gene has CDR1 SGHKS and CDR2 YYEKEE (reference sequence). V was pared by 5 bases and J by 2 bases, with 7 bases between. This CDR3 is built from 12 residues. The DNA for the CDR3 is TGTGCCAGCAGTCAAGAGAACTATGGCTACACCTTC. It yields the protein CASSQENYGYTF.

J is TRBJ2-1 and V is TRBV27; 11 bases map to TRBD1. The V segment lost 5 bases and the J segment 4 bases; nucleotides outside the gene matches: 10. The CDR3 loop spans 17 amino acids. CDR1 and CDR2 from the germline V gene are MNHEY and SMNVEV (reference sequence). The CDR3 protein is CASSKHTGTGGYNEQFF. CDR3 DNA: TGTGCCAGCAGTAAACATACCGGGACAGGGGGATACAATGAGCAGTTCTTC.

V is TRBV10-3 and J is TRBJ2-1; 8 bases are a match to TRBD2. The CDR3 length is 15 residues. V was pared by 4 bases and J by 7 bases, with 9 bases of the junction left unmatched. Germline-derived CDR1 and CDR2 are ENHRY and SYGVKD. The CDR3 DNA sequence: TGTGCCATCAGTGTTGGAGCGGGAGATGGGAATGAGCAGTTCTTC. Its protein is CAISVGAGDGNEQFF.

The chain employs TRBV10-3 and TRBJ2-3; TRBD2 is a possible D gene (6 bases). The CDR3 spans 16 residues. CDR1 and CDR2 from the germline V gene are ENHRY and SYGVKD. V was trimmed by 3 bases and J by 2 bases, leaving 15 bases between them. CDR3 protein: CAISDLEGGPTDTQYF. CDR3 sequence (DNA): TGTGCCATCAGTGATTTGGAGGGTGGCCCCACAGATACGCAGTATTTT.

This sequence joins TRBV7-2 and TRBJ2-4, with 11 bases lining up with TRBD1. The junction had 2 bases not matched to a gene; V was cut back by 4 bases and J by 9 bases. Per the germline V gene, CDR1 is SGHTA and CDR2 is FQGNSA. CDR3 length equals 13 residues. The CDR3 DNA is TGTGCCAGCAGCTCGGGACAGGGGGGCATTCAGTACTTC. It is translated as CASSSGQGGIQYF.

The rearrangement uses TRBV27 and TRBJ2-7, with 9 bases matching TRBD1. CDR1 is MNHEY and CDR2 is SMNVEV in the germline V gene (reference sequence). This CDR3 is built from 18 residues. The trim removed 3 bases at V and 5 bases at J, leaving 17 bases unmatched. This CDR3 is CASSLVGGTGIFWNEQYF. In nucleotides, the CDR3 is TGTGCCAGCAGTTTGGTAGGCGGGACAGGGATTTTTTGGAACGAGCAGTACTTC.

The rearrangement joins TRBV7-9 to TRBJ2-2; 12 positions agree with TRBD2. Germline CDR1 SEHNR, CDR2 FQNEAQ (reference sequence). This CDR3 contains 14 residues. V trimming: 8 bases; J trimming: 7 bases; junction bases outside the gene matches: 5. The CDR3 here is CASQLAGGGGELFF. CDR3 DNA sequence: TGTGCCAGCCAACTAGCGGGAGGTGGCGGGGAGCTGTTTTTT.

This chain connects TRBV6-1 to TRBJ1-1; maybe TRBD1 (5 bases). Germline values: CDR1 MNHNS, CDR2 SASEGT. Trimming stripped 2 bases from V and 1 base from J, with 14 bases between. The CDR3 is 16 amino acids. This CDR3 is CASSEPVAGENTEAFF. DNA for the CDR3: TGTGCCAGCAGTGAACCCGTCGCGGGGGAGAACACTGAAGCTTTCTTT.

The rearrangement joins TRBV7-9 to TRBJ1-4; D is unresolved. CDR1 is SEHNR, CDR2 FQNEAQ, per germline (reference sequence). V was shortened by 5 bases and J by 4 bases, with 17 bases between the two germline ends. The CDR3 covers 16 residues. The DNA of the CDR3 is TGTGCCAGCAGCGCCTTGGGCGGGAGAGTTAATGAAAAACTGTTTTTT. Its protein product is CASSALGGRVNEKLFF.

The chain is built from TRBV19 and TRBJ1-3; TRBD1 aligns across 7 bases. Germline V gives CDR1 LNHDA, CDR2 SQIVND (reference sequence). After removal of 8 bases from V and 4 bases from J, the junction contained 5 bases not matched to a gene. This CDR3 contains 13 residues. The CDR3 DNA reads as TGTGCCAGTGGGGACAGAAGAGGAAACACCATATATTTT. Residues: CASGDRRGNTIYF. The variable domain in full, with the rest retrieved from reference TRBV19 and TRBJ1-3, is DGGITQSPKYLFRKEGQNVTLSCEQNLNHDAMYWYRQDPGQGLRLIYYSQIVNDFQKGDIAEGYSVSREKKESFPLTVTSAQKNPTAFYLCASGDRRGNTIYFGEGSWLTVV.

This clone was counted once. The CDR3 protein is CASSRGQQNSPLHF. The CDR3 DNA sequence: TGTGCCAGCAGCCGGGGACAGCAGAATTCACCCCTCCACTTT. The chain has TRBV6-5 and TRBJ1-6; the match to TRBD1 covers 7 bases. Germline V lookup: CDR1 MNHEY, CDR2 SVGAGI. With V trimmed by 6 bases and J by 7 bases, 6 bases remained unmatched. The CDR3 covers 14 residues.

This chain uses TRBV2 with TRBJ1-5; TRBD1 is a possible D gene (6 bases). This CDR3 has 14 residues. Germline CDR1 SNHLY, CDR2 FYNNEI. Trimming cost V 2 bases and J 3 bases, with 8 bases left between them. CDR3 sequence reads: CASSEQGPNQPQHF. The CDR3, as DNA: TGTGCCAGCAGTGAACAGGGGCCCAATCAGCCCCAGCATTTT.

The chain combines TRBV19 with TRBJ1-6, with unresolved D. The CDR3 totals 17 residues. V was trimmed by 5 bases and J by 2 bases, leaving 16 bases between them. Germline V lookup: CDR1 LNHDA, CDR2 SQIVND (reference sequence). CDR3 DNA: TGTGCCAGTAGTCGCTCGGAGGCCGACCCCTATAATTCACCCCTCCACTTT. This translates into CASSRSEADPYNSPLHF.

V is TRBV11-2 and J is TRBJ1-4; no clear D gene. Germline CDR1 and CDR2: SGHAT and FQNNGV. This CDR3 is built from 13 residues. V was shortened by 4 bases and J by 5 bases, with 8 bases between the two germline ends. Here the CDR3 DNA reads TGTGCCAGCAGCTCCCCGTTCAATGAAAAACTGTTTTTT. Its protein is CASSSPFNEKLFF.

This chain uses TRBV18 with TRBJ2-7; TRBD2 is a possible D gene (5 bases). With 2 bases removed from V and 3 bases from J, the gap between germline ends came to 5 bases. This CDR3 has 12 residues. Germline-derived CDR1 and CDR2 are KGHSH and LQKENI. CDR3 amino acids: CASSPTSYEQYF. The CDR3 nucleotides read TGTGCCAGCTCACCAACTAGCTACGAGCAGTACTTC.

The chain joins TRBV20-1 to TRBJ2-5; 7 bases agree with TRBD2. The germline V gene encodes CDR1 DFQATT and CDR2 SNEGSKA (reference sequence). The CDR3 totals 19 residues. Germline trimming cut 3 bases from V and 5 bases from J; bases unmatched to any gene: 24. CDR3 DNA sequence: TGCAGTGCTAGTTCCGTAAAGGGCGGGAGAGATGCCGTGCGGGAGACCCAGTACTTC. It specifies CSASSVKGGRDAVRETQYF.

The rearrangement joins TRBV19 to TRBJ2-1, with 9 bases fitting TRBD2. This CDR3 region has 15 residues. The trim removed 7 bases at V and 5 bases at J, leaving 9 bases unmatched. Germline CDR1 and CDR2: LNHDA and SQIVND (reference sequence). CDR3 bases: TGTGCCAGTACCCGGGGGACTAGCCGAGACAATGAGCAGTTCTTC. Its protein product is CASTRGTSRDNEQFF.

This chain joins TRBV2 and TRBJ1-5, with 8 bases matching TRBD1. Germline V gives CDR1 SNHLY, CDR2 FYNNEI. The CDR3 sequence is 15 residues long. The V and J ends lost 6 bases and 2 bases, in that order; junction bases with no gene match: 6. The DNA for the CDR3 is TGTGCCAGCAGCCCCGGACAGGGACGCAATCAGCCCCAGCATTTT. Translating it yields CASSPGQGRNQPQHF.